Shown below are 6 T cell receptor beta chains from a single sample sequenced in a study of shared clonotypes between healthy human individuals. Profiled with immunoSEQ multiplex PCR; TCRdb holds only in-frame clones, not every one. The repertoire holds about 2.1 million clones, approximately 94% seen once, with about 1.8% in the top ten. Naivety among CD8 cells was defined by CD45RO negativity and positive CCR7 selection, thereby excluding terminally differentiated effector memory CD45RA+ cells. Sequenced material: naive CD8+ T cells from PBMCs. The receptors shown here come from a man aged 18 to 29 in good health. Some clones in this sample may be carry-over from other donors' samples.

This chain links TRBV28 with TRBJ1-1, with no clear D. Germline loops: CDR1 MDHEN, CDR2 SYDVKM. Trimming shortened V by 5 bases and J by 0 bases, and 7 bases separated the two germline ends. The CDR3 sequence is 13 residues long. CDR3 nucleotides: TGTGCCAGCAGTGTCATATTGAACACTGAAGCTTTCTTT. Translating gives CASSVILNTEAFF.

This clone showed up many times. Additional DNA sequences in this sample encode the identical CDR3. DNA for the CDR3: TGTGCCAGCAGCGAGACAGGGTTAGGTGGCTACACCTTC. This gives the protein CASSETGLGGYTF. The chain is built from TRBV9 and TRBJ1-2; 7 bases line up with TRBD1. The V and J ends lost 3 bases and 7 bases, in that order; junction bases with no gene match: 6. The CDR3 sequence is 13 residues long. Germline CDR1 SGDLS, CDR2 YYNGEE.

This chain uses TRBV5-6 with TRBJ2-3, with D perhaps matching TRBD2 (5 bases). Germline V CDR1 and CDR2: SGHDT, YYEEEE. V lost 2 bases and J lost 4, with 8 bases in between. The CDR3 contains 13 residues. CDR3 coding DNA: TGTGCCAGCAGCTTTCGGGGAGCAGATACGCAGTATTTT. Amino acid sequence: CASSFRGADTQYF.

The gene calls are TRBV11-2 and TRBJ1-1; 7 bases agree with TRBD1. The germline V gene has CDR1 SGHAT and CDR2 FQNNGV. The V and J ends lost 5 bases and 11 bases, in that order; junction bases with no gene match: 8. This CDR3 has 12 amino acids. DNA for the CDR3: TGTGCCAGCAGCAGTTATACAGGGGAGGCTTTCTTT. Its translation is CASSSYTGEAFF.

The V and J genes are TRBV28 and TRBJ2-4; no reliable D call. Trimming took 2 bases from V and 6 from J, leaving 14 bases between them. Germline lookup yields CDR1 MDHEN and CDR2 SYDVKM. The CDR3 covers 15 residues. As DNA, the CDR3 is TGTGCCAGCAGTTTAGGGGTGGGGTGGGGAAACATTCAGTACTTC. Its protein product is CASSLGVGWGNIQYF.

This chain connects TRBV7-9 to TRBJ1-2, with unresolved D. This CDR3 is 14 amino acids long. Germline V CDR1 and CDR2: SEHNR, FQNEAQ (reference sequence). With 5 bases removed from V and 6 bases from J, the gap between germline ends came to 16 bases. The CDR3 region is CASSPPDRSNGYTF. The CDR3 coding sequence is TGTGCCAGCAGCCCCCCCGACCGATCCAATGGCTACACCTTC. The full variable domain, completed using reference TRBV7-9 and TRBJ1-2, is DTGVSQNPRHKITKRGQNVTFRCDPISEHNRLYWYRQTLGQGPEFLTYFQNEAQLEKSRLLSDRFSAERPKGSFSTLEIQRTEQGDSAMYLCASSPPDRSNGYTFGSGTRLTVV.